The entry below describes one TCR beta chain. The antigen it recognizes is unknown. No much larger clonotype is one base removed from it; base qualities were not supplied. The data are from a study of shared clonotypes between healthy human individuals (dated by TCRdb to 2020 to 2022). Turning to the overall study: The cohort comprised a couple of women and a few men aged 18 to 49 years. For each donor, CD4 naive and CD4 memory were each given three plates, CD8 naive was given two plates, and CD8 memory was given one plate. Blood TCR repertoires of a handful of healthy adults were deeply sequenced to estimate repertoire size and the extent of clonotype sharing between individuals. Libraries were prepared and TCR repertoires were sequenced by different laboratories using diverse techniques, in order to increase sequencing depth and limit assay-specific biases. Between about 0.8 and 9 billion PBMCs per donor were obtained by leukapheresis.

CD8 naive samples were obtained by positive selection for CCR7 among CD45RO-negative cells, yielding a CD45RA+CCR7+ population from which TemRA cells were excluded. The donors were healthy, HIV-negative adults who had no recently reported acute infections or vaccinations. Every donor was a Caucasian adult residing in Nashville, Tennessee, USA. After blood collection by leukapheresis, PBMCs were isolated using Ficoll-Histopaque density gradient centrifugation and then cryopreserved in the vapor phase of liquid nitrogen. Analytical flow cytometry was used to check the purity and quantity of every magnetically sorted T cell population. Genomic DNA was isolated from each sorted fraction and quantified by UV absorbance on a Nanodrop 2000c. The full study reports these points: Pairwise subsampling indicated that sequencing depth was expected to affect the degree of clonotype sharing among donors. Compared with non-shared clonotypes, clonotypes shared by all four sorted-subset donors had higher generation probabilities. Larger estimated clonotype richness was generally found for naive subsets than for memory subsets. Sharing across several donors was observed for around 5% of naive CD4, over 3% of naive CD8, 2% to 2.5% of memory CD4, and around 0.4% of memory CD8 clonotypes. Because the study included only a small number of donors, the genetic and exposure-history diversity represented was limited. Rarefaction of sorted-subset datasets indicated incomplete sequencing despite the large sequencing depth. Only blood was sampled, and tissue TCR repertoires likely differ from those in blood.

V is pared back by 2 bases and J by 4 bases, with 16 bases lying between the germline termini. Taken from the germline V gene, the CDR1 and CDR2 loops are SGDLS and YYNGEE. The CDR3 spans 15 residues, from the cysteine through the phenylalanine. CDR3 DNA is the only sequence kept; it has 45 bases, read in frame from the first base. Using the deep immunoSEQ assay, TCR CDR3 regions were amplified from genomic DNA by multiplex PCR. Extracted genomic DNA from each cell subset was distributed evenly across all wells of several immunoSEQ 96-well plates, and each plate was treated as a replicate. For sorted subsets, each replicate PCR was loaded with 150 to 250 ng genomic DNA, equivalent to roughly 30,000 T cell genomes. The purified libraries were quantified using a Qubit 3.0 fluorometer, sized with a Bioanalyzer 2100, and then quantified again using the KAPA Library Quantification kit. Every immunoSEQ 96-well plate was sequenced on a separate single-read 150-cycle Illumina NextSeq 550 flow cell. The source study handled its data this way. Because the immunoSEQ output held only junctional sequences and lacked quality scores, the filtering could not match the filtering applied to full-length reads. Sequences were annotated with PyIR, a Python wrapper for IgBLAST v1.9, and V/J genes and CDR3 were assigned using IMGT germline references. Any read was removed if the V/J assignment was weak (E-value above 1e-6), the CDR3 was missing, or the read contained stop codons, out-of-frame junctions, or ambiguous translated residues. V3J clonotypes were defined as sequences sharing an identical inferred V gene, J gene, and CDR3 amino acid sequence. The percentage overlap between two repertoires was calculated by dividing the number of shared unique clonotypes by the size of the smaller repertoire. RTK rarefaction, the Chao1 estimator, and Recon v2.1 estimates of unobserved clonotypes were used to assess repertoire richness. Generation probabilities for all TCRbeta clonotypes obtained by the gDNA method from a few donors were computed using OLGA. TCRdb holds this immuneACCESS table with in-frame rearrangements only. Some clones are missing; in checked studies, unresolved V genes explain under half, and the rest has no known cause. V and J calls and clone size are copied from that table; D and trimming were computed from the DNA. Recorded for this sample are about 2 million clones; roughly 95% of them occurred a single time. The ten largest clones take up around 1.1% of the sample.

Here the chain combines TRBV9 and TRBJ2-7; the D call is tentative, TRBD1 or TRBD2, as each matches 5 bases. The sample taken for sequencing was naive CD8+ T cells sorted from blood. This specimen's cell subset or site label, per the study, means: CD45RA+CCR7+. The origin of this receptor is a man between 18 and 29 years old in good health. The CDR3 sequence is CASSVLPGPLYEQYF. The DNA sequence is TGTGCCAGCAGCGTTTTACCGGGACCGCTGTACGAGCAGTACTTC.